This record looks at one TCR beta chain sequence and its context. Its antigen remains unknown. At the DNA level, this CDR3 is encoded by other sequences in the same sample as well. This sample is part of a study of shared clonotypes between healthy human individuals. Study summary: Each donor had three CD4 naive, three CD4 memory, two CD8 naive and one CD8 memory plate.

Sequencing was performed with immunoSEQ multiplex PCR; in TCRdb, only in-frame clones are kept and a portion is missing. The sample lists about 2.3 million clones, approximately 93% occurring once. The germline V gene encodes CDR1 SGHRS and CDR2 YFSETQ. With V trimmed by 4 bases and J by 1 base, 4 bases remained unmatched. The CDR3 length is 14 residues. Study-wide points: Clonotype sharing among donors, it was expected, would be affected by sequencing depth. Larger estimated richness was generally recorded for naive subsets relative to memory subsets. Large depth notwithstanding, sorted-subset sequencing proved incomplete by rarefaction.

Sequenced: naive CD4+ T cells from PBMCs. Subset given: CD45RA+ positively selected. V and J are TRBV5-1 and TRBJ1-1, with 7 positions matching TRBD1. This receptor was taken from a man between 18 and 29 years old in good health. Some clones in this sample may be carry-over from other donors' samples. DNA of the CDR3: TGCGCCAGCAGCCCGGACAGGCCGAACACTGAAGCTTTCTTT. Its protein product is CASSPDRPNTEAFF.